What follows describes a single TCR beta chain. The age range of participants was about 18 to 90 years, with residence in approximately 25 US areas. Trimming removed 2 bases at V and 1 base at J, with 9 bases between. This CDR3 contains 15 residues. The germline CDR1 and CDR2 sequences are LGHDT and YNNKEL (reference sequence). Produced via immunoSEQ multiplex PCR; TCRdb's table is partial and in-frame only. The sample lists more than 200,000 clones; approximately 80% were seen once. The data were taken from a study of blood T cell repertoires in COVID-19. For the study at large: From the United States, Italy and Spain came samples of acute and convalescent COVID-19.

Sequencing was performed on PBMCs or T cells enriched from blood (not recorded which). This chain links TRBV3-1 (or the pseudogene TRBV3-2) with TRBJ1-5; no definite D call. The origin of this receptor is a man younger than 40 with acute COVID-19. The CDR3 protein is CASSQQGGSNQPQHF. The CDR3 nucleotides read TGTGCCAGCAGCCAACAAGGAGGGAGCAATCAGCCCCAGCATTTT.